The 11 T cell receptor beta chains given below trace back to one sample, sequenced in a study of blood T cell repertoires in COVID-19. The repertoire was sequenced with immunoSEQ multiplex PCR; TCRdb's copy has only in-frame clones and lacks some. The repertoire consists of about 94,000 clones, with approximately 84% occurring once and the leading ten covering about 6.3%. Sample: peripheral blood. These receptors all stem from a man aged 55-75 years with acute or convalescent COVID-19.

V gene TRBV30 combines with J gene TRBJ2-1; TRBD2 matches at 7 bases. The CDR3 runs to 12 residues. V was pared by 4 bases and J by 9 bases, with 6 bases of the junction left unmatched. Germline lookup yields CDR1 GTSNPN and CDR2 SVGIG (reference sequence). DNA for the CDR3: TGTGCCTGGACCACGGGCGGGAGTGAGCAGTTCTTC. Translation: CAWTTGGSEQFF. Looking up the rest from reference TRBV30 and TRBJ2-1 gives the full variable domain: SQTIHQWPATLVQPVGSPLSLECTVEGTSNPNLYWYRQAAGRGLQLLFYSVGIGQISSEVPQNLSASRPQDRQFILSSKKLLLSDSGFYLCAWTTGGSEQFFGPGTRLTVL.

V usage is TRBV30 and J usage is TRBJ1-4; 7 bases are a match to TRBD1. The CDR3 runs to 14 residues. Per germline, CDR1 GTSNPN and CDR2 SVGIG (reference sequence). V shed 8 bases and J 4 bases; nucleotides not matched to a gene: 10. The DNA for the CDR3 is TGTGCCGTCAGACAGGGCTGGAGTAATGAAAAACTGTTTTTT. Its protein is CAVRQGWSNEKLFF.

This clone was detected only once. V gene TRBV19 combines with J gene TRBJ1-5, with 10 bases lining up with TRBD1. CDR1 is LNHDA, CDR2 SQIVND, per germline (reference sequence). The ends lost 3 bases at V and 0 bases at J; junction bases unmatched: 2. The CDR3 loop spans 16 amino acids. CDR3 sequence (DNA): TGTGCCAGTAGTATGGGGACAGGGGATAGCAATCAGCCCCAGCATTTT. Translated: CASSMGTGDSNQPQHF.

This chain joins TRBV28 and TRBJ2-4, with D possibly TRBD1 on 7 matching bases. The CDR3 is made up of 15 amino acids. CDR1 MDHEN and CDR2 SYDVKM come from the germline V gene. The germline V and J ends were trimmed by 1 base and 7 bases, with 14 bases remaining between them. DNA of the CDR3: TGTGCCAGCAGTTTATCTCAGGGGGGCGGGAACATTCAGTACTTC. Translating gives CASSLSQGGGNIQYF.

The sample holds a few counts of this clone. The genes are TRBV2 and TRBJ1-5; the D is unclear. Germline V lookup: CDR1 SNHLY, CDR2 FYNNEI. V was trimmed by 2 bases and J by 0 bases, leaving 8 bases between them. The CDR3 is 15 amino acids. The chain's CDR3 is CASSELGYSNQPQHF. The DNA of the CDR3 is TGTGCCAGCAGTGAACTCGGGTATAGCAATCAGCCCCAGCATTTT.

This chain's CDR3 is CASSTPGTGFGELFF. For the CDR3, the DNA is TGTGCCAGTAGTACCCCCGGGACAGGTTTCGGGGAGCTGTTTTTT. The genes are TRBV19 and TRBJ2-2, with TRBD1 matching 8 bases. Trimming cost V 4 bases and J 7 bases; bases outside gene matches: 8. The CDR3 totals 15 residues. CDR1 is LNHDA, CDR2 SQIVND, per germline (reference sequence).

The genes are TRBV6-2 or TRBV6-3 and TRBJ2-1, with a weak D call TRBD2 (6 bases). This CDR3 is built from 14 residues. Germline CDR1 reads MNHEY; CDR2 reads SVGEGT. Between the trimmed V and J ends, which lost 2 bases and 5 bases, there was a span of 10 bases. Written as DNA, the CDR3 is TGTGCCAGCAGTTACGGGACTCTGGACAATGAGCAGTTCTTC. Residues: CASSYGTLDNEQFF.

The CDR3 DNA reads as TGTGCCAGTAGTTACATTTCGAAGTACACTGAAGCTTTCTTT. Amino acid sequence: CASSYISKYTEAFF. The chain has TRBV19 and TRBJ1-1; D remains ambiguous. The V and J ends lost 5 bases and 3 bases respectively, with 13 bases between them. From germline, CDR1 is LNHDA and CDR2 SQIVND (reference sequence). The CDR3 runs to 14 residues.

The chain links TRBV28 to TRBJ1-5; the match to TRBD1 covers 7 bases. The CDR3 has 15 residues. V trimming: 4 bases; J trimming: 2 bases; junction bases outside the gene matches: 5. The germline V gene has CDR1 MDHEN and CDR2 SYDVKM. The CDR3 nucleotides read TGTGCCAGCAGTTCGGGGCAGGGGGGCAATCAGCCCCAGCATTTT. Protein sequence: CASSSGQGGNQPQHF.

The CDR3 region has the DNA TGTGCCAGCAGCTCCGGGGGGGGATCCAACTATGGCTACACCTTC. This gives the protein CASSSGGGSNYGYTF. V and J are TRBV13 and TRBJ1-2; possibly TRBD1 for D (5 bases). This CDR3 region has 15 residues. The V end lost 4 bases, the J end lost 2 bases, and 14 bases lay between the germline ends. Germline CDR1 reads PRHDT; CDR2 reads FYEKMQ (reference sequence).

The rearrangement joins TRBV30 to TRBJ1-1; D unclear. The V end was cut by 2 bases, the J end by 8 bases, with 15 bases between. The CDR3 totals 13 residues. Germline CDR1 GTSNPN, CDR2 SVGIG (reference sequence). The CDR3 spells CAWSRGEAREAFF. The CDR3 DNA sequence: TGTGCCTGGAGTAGAGGTGAGGCTAGAGAAGCTTTCTTT.